This T cell receptor beta chain is from a study of OX40 agonist ivuxolimab in advanced cancers. Measured with immunoSEQ multiplex PCR; TCRdb has only the in-frame clones, and not every one. The table includes about 77,000 clones, just over 90% detected once. This clone appeared once. No DNA is shown, since the ends of the CDR3 on it are uncertain; the CDR3 is the one TCRdb lists. Termini included, the CDR3 measures 16 amino acids. The sequence was collected from an adult with an advanced solid tumor such as melanoma, head and neck, liver or kidney cancer. The chain uses TRBV21-1 and TRBJ2-7; TRBD2 was called by the table and not checked on the DNA. TRBV21-1 is a pseudogene locus. This sample comprised CD4+ or CD8+ T cells sorted from blood, obtained in a trial of the OX40 agonist ivuxolimab. CDR3 residues: CASSKVGRGSSYEQYF.